This T cell receptor beta chain derives from a study of T cell changes during pregnancy in multiple sclerosis. With 4 bases removed from V and 3 bases from J, the gap between germline ends came to 19 bases. There are 16 residues in the CDR3. Germline-derived CDR1 and CDR2 are LNHNV and YYDKDF (reference sequence). Sequencing used immunoSEQ multiplex PCR; TCRdb keeps in-frame clones, though not all of them. The sample carries tens of thousands of clones, around 90% recorded once. The TCR originated in a female donor with multiple sclerosis, enrolled in a pregnancy study. Sequencing was performed on CD4+ T cells from peripheral blood mononuclear cells, taken before pregnancy. The V and J genes are TRBV15 and TRBJ2-7; perhaps TRBD2 as D (6 bases). This CDR3 is CATSTQRQGLGYEQYF. CDR3 DNA sequence: TGTGCCACCAGCACCCAAAGGCAGGGACTGGGCTACGAGCAGTACTTC. The full variable domain, in which reference TRBV15 and TRBJ2-7 provide the parts outside the CDR3, is DAMVIQNPRYQVTQFGKPVTLSCSQTLNHNVMYWYQQKSSQAPKLLFHYYDKDFNNEADTPDNFQSRRPNTSFCFLDIRSPGLGDTAMYLCATSTQRQGLGYEQYFGPGTRLTVT.